These T cell receptor beta chains were read from a single sample in a study of PD-1 blockade in classical Hodgkin lymphoma. The protocol was immunoSEQ multiplex PCR, while the TCRdb copy is restricted to in-frame clones and leaves out a portion. The sample carries 20,000 to 25,000 clones, around 90% recorded once. Source material: CD4+ T cells from blood. These receptors came from a human donor with classical Hodgkin lymphoma. The CDR3 runs from the conserved cysteine through the conserved F or W.

v_call cdr3_aa
TRBV19 CASSINRDRVGNTIYF
TRBV7-9 CASAGGGPYEQYF
TRBV7-9 CASSRGGYAGSSYNSPLHF
TRBV7-9 CASSFNSMNTEAFF
TRBV5-1 CASSFDRTNTEAFF
TRBV7-2 CASSQGDRRNTEAFF
TRBV5-1 CASSLFRGGYNEQFF
TRBV5-1 CASRRETEEAFF
TRBV6-5 CASSRGQGVGVQFF
TRBV7-9 CASSLVPGLSYEQYF
TRBV9 CASSRDGDSNQPQHF
TRBV19 CASTLSGGTYNEQFF
TRBV9 CASSVGGGVADTQYF
TRBV27 CAAGYQETQYF
TRBV5-6 CASSWGQRQDTEAFF
TRBV2 CASSPNADNGYTF
TRBV11-2 CASSLERGTYEQYF
TRBV11-2 CASSLAGSMNTEAFF
TRBV20-1 CGTSVYNEQFF
TRBV2 CASSENRGAQPQHF
TRBV18 CASSPNPPGLNSGNTIYF
TRBV18 CASSPTGDPYQETQYF
TRBV18 CASSRDGKNTEAFF
TRBV10-3 CAIRPTGDYEQYF
TRBV10-3 CAISPRAGTEYTEAFF
TRBV27 CASSFSQGPYEQYF
TRBV7-9 CASGGLAGLADTQYF
TRBV7-9 CASSQNRGSYNEQFF
TRBV7-9 CASSSLAGNSPLHF
TRBV5-5 CAGNPRPWADPFRVDTQYF
TRBV23-1 CASTPGGYDYGYTF
TRBV5-1 CASSSRTGGGGETQYF
TRBV6-6 CATNRDRDAEAFF
TRBV4-1 CASSQTPSANTEAFF
TRBV5-8 CASSLFGRGSSNSPLHF
TRBV5-4 CASSPGQNTEAFF
TRBV30 CAWSVRAPAEAFF
TRBV28 CASLGAGGPYKPQHF
TRBV5-1 CASSLAVGTLNTEAFF
TRBV5-5 CASSSRDPESTEAFF
TRBV10-3 CAIRTSGSYNEQFF